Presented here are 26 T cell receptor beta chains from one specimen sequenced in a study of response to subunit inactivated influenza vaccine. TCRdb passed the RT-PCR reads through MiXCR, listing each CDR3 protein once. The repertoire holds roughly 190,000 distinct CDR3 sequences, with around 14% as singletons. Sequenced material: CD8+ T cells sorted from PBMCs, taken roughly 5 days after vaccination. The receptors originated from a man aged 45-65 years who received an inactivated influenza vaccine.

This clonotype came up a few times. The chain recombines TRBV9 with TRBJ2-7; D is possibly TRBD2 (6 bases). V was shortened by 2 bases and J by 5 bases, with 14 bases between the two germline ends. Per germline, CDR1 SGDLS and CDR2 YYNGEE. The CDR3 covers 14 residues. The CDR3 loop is CASSVFGGVDEQYF. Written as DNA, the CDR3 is TGTGCCAGCAGCGTCTTCGGAGGGGTGGACGAGCAGTACTTC.

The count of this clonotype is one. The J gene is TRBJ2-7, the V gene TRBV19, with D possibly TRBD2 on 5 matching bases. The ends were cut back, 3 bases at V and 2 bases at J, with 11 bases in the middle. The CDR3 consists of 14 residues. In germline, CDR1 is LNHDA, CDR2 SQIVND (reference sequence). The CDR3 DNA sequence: TGTGCCAGTAGTATTGTGGGAGCAACCTACGAGCAGTACTTC. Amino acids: CASSIVGATYEQYF.

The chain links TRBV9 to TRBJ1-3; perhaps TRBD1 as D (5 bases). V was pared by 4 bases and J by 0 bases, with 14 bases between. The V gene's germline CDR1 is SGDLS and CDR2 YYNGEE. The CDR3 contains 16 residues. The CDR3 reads CASSPRGASSGNTIYF. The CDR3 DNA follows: TGTGCCAGCAGCCCCAGAGGGGCGAGCTCTGGAAACACCATATATTTT. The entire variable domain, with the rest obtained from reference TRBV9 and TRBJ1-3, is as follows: DSGVTQTPKHLITATGQRVTLRCSPRSGDLSVYWYQQSLDQGLQFLIQYYNGEERAKGNILERFSAQQFPDLHSELNLSSLELGDSALYFCASSPRGASSGNTIYFGEGSWLTVV.

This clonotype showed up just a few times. CDR3: CASSLRQGKNIQYF. DNA of the CDR3: TGTGCCAGCAGTTTAAGACAGGGCAAAAACATTCAGTACTTC. The chain couples TRBV28 to TRBJ2-4; 7 nucleotides line up with TRBD1. Unmatched junction bases numbered 1, after V lost 2 bases and J lost 3 bases. The CDR3 extends over 14 amino acids. Germline CDR1 MDHEN, CDR2 SYDVKM.

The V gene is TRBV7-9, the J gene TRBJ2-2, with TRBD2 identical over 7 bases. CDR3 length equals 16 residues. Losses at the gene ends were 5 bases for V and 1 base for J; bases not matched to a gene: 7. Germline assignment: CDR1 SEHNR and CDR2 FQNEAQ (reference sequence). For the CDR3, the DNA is TGTGCCAGCAGCCCGAGACTAGCAGGGAACACCGGGGAGCTGTTTTTT. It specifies CASSPRLAGNTGELFF.

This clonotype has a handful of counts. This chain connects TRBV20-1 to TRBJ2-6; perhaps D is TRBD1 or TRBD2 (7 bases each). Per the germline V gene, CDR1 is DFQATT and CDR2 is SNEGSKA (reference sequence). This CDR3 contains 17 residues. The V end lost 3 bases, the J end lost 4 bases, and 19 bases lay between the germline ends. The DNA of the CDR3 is TGCAGTGCTAGGGCGGGGAGGGGGCTTGACGGGGCCAACGTCCTGACTTTC. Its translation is CSARAGRGLDGANVLTF.

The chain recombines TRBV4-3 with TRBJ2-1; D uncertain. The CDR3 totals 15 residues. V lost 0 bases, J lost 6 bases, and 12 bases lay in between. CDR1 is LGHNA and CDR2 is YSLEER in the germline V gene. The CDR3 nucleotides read TGCGCCAGCAGCCAAGATCGCGGCAGCATCAATGAGCAGTTCTTC. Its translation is CASSQDRGSINEQFF.

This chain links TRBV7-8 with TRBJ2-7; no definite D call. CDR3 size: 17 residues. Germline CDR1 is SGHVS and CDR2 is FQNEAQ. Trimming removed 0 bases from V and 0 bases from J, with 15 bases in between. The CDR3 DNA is TGTGCCAGCAGCTTAGCGATCGGCGAACCCAGCTCCTACGAGCAGTACTTC. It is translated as CASSLAIGEPSSYEQYF.

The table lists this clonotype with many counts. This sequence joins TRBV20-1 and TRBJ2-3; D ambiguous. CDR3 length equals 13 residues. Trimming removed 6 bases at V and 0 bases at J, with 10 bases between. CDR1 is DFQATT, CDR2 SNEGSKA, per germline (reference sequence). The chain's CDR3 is CSAPIGSTDTQYF. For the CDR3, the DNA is TGCAGTGCCCCCATTGGGAGCACAGATACGCAGTATTTT.

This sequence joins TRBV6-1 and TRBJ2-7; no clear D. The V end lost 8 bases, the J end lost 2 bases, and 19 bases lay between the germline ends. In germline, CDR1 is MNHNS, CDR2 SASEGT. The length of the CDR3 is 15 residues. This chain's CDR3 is CASHPLRTVTYEQYF. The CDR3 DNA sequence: TGTGCCAGCCATCCCCTCCGGACGGTGACCTACGAGCAGTACTTC.

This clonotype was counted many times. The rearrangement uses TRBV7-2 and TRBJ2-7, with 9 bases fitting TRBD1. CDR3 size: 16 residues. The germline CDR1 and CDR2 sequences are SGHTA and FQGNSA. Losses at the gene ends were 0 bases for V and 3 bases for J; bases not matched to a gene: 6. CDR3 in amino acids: CASSLAARDRDYEQYF. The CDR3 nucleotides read TGTGCCAGCAGCTTAGCGGCCCGGGACAGGGACTACGAGCAGTACTTC.

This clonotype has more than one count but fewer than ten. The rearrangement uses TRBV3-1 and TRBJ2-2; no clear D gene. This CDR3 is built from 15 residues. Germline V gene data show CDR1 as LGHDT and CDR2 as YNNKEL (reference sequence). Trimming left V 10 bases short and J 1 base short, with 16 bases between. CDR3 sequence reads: CATSQLTLNTGELFF. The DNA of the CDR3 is TGTGCCACCTCCCAGCTGACTCTGAACACCGGGGAGCTGTTTTTT. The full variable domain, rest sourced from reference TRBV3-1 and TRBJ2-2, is DTAVSQTPKYLVTQMGNDKSIKCEQNLGHDTMYWYKQDSKKFLKIMFSYNNKELIINETVPNRFSPKSPDKAHLNLHINSLELGDSAVYFCATSQLTLNTGELFFGEGSRLTVL.

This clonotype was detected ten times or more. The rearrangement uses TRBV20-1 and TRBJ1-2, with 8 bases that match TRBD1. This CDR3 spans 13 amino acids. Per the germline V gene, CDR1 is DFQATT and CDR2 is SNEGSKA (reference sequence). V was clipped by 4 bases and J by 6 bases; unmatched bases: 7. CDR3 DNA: TGCAGTGCTATGGGCCAGGGGGCCGATGGCTACACCTTC. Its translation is CSAMGQGADGYTF.

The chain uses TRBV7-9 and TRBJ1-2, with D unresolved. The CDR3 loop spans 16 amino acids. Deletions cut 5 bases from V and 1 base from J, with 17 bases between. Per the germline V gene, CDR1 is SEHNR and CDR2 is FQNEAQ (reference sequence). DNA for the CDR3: TGTGCCAGCAGCGGCACCGAACCGACGGTTAACTATGGCTACACCTTC. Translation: CASSGTEPTVNYGYTF.

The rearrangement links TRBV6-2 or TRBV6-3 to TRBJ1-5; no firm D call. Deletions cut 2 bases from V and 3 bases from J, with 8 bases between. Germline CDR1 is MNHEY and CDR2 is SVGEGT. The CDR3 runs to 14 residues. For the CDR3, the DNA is TGTGCCAGCAGTTACGGCTCCGACAATCAGCCCCAGCATTTT. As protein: CASSYGSDNQPQHF.

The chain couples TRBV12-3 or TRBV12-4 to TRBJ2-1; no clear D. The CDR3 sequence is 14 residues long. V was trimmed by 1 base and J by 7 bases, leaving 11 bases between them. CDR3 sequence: CASSLETHPNEQFF. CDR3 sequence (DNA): TGTGCCAGCAGTTTAGAGACTCACCCAAATGAGCAGTTCTTC.

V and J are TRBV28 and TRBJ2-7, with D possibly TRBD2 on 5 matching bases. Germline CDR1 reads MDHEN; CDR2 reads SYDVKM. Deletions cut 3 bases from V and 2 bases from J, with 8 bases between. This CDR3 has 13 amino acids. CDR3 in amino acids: CASSFGKTYEQYF. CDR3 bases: TGTGCCAGCAGTTTCGGGAAGACCTACGAGCAGTACTTC.

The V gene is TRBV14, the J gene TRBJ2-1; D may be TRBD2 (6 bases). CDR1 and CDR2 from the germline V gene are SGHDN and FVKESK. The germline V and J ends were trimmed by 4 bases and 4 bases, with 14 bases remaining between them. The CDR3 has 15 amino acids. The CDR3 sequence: CASSPYLGGYNEQFF. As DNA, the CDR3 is TGTGCCAGCAGCCCCTACCTCGGGGGATACAATGAGCAGTTCTTC. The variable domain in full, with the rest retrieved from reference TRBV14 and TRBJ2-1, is EAGVTQFPSHSVIEKGQTVTLRCDPISGHDNLYWYRRVMGKEIKFLLHFVKESKQDESGMPNNRFLAERTGGTYSTLKVQPAELEDSGVYFCASSPYLGGYNEQFFGPGTRLTVL.

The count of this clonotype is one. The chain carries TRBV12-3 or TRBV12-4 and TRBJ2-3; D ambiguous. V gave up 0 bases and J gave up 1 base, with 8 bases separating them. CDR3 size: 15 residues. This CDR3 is CASSLANIRTDTQYF. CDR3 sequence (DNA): TGTGCCAGCAGTTTAGCGAATATTCGCACAGATACGCAGTATTTT.

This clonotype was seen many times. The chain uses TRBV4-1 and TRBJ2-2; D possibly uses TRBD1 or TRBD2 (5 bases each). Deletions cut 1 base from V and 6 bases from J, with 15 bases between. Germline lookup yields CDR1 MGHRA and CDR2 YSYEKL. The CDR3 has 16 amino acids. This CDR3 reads CASSQVGVLGAGELFF. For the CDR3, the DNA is TGCGCCAGCAGCCAAGTAGGCGTTCTGGGGGCCGGGGAGCTGTTTTTT.

CDR3 protein: CAWSVGPEQYF. The DNA of the CDR3 is TGTGCCTGGAGTGTAGGGCCAGAGCAGTACTTC. The rearrangement joins TRBV30 to TRBJ2-7, with D unclear. From germline, CDR1 is GTSNPN and CDR2 SVGIG (reference sequence). The CDR3 extends over 11 amino acids. V was cut by 0 bases and J by 7 bases, with 7 bases left in between.

The CDR3 nucleotides read TGTGCCAGCAGCACCTTAGCGGGAGCCTACAATGAGCAGTTCTTC. This sequence encodes CASSTLAGAYNEQFF. The chain couples TRBV7-3 to TRBJ2-1, with TRBD2 matching 9 bases. The germline V gene has CDR1 SGHTA and CDR2 FQGTGA. The V segment lost 5 bases and the J segment 2 bases; nucleotides outside the gene matches: 4. This CDR3 is 15 amino acids long. The full variable domain, rest sourced from reference TRBV7-3 and TRBJ2-1, is GAGVSQTPSNKVTEKGKYVELRCDPISGHTALYWYRQSLGQGPEFLIYFQGTGAADDSGLPNDRFFAVRPEGSVSTLKIQRTERGDSAVYLCASSTLAGAYNEQFFGPGTRLTVL.

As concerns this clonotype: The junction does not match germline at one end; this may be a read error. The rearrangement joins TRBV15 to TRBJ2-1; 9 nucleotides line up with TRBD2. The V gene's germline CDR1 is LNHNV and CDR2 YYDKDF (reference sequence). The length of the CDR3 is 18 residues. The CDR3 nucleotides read TGTGCCACCAGCAGCACCATTTTGGGCGGGGGGGCCTACAATGAGGAGTTCTTC. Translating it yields CATSSTILGGGAYNEEFF. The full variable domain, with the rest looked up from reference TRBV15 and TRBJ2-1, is DAMVIQNPRYQVTQFGKPVTLSCSQTLNHNVMYWYQQKSSQAPKLLFHYYDKDFNNEADTPDNFQSRRPNTSFCFLDIRSPGLGDTAMYLCATSSTILGGGAYNEEFFGPGTRLTVL.

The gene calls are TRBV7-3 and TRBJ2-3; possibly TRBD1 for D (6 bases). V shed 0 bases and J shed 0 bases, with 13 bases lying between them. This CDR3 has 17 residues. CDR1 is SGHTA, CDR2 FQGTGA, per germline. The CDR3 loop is CASSLTGQRKSTDTQYF. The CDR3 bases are TGTGCCAGCAGCTTAACGGGACAACGAAAAAGCACAGATACGCAGTATTTT.

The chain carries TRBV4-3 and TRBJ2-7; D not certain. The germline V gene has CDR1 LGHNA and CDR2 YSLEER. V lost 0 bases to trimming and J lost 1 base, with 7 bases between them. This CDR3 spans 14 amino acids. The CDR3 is CASSQDITSYEQYF. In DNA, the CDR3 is TGCGCCAGCAGCCAAGATATTACTTCCTACGAGCAGTACTTC.

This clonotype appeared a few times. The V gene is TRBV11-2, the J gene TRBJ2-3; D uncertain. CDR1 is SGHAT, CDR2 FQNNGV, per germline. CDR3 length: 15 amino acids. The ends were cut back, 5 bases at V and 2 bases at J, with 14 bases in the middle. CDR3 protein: CASSPILLYTDTQYF. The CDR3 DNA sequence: TGTGCCAGCAGCCCGATTCTTCTCTACACAGATACGCAGTATTTT.